The 23 T cell receptor beta chains below come from one sample, sequenced in a study of breast tumors, draining lymph nodes, adjacent tissues. Samples came from axillary lymph nodes draining the breast cancer. Via MiXCR, TCRdb re-called the multiplex PCR reads, giving one row per CDR3 protein. This table has 150,000 to 200,000 distinct CDR3 sequences, 25% to 40% appearing once. Sample: axillary lymph node tissue. Receptors originate from a female donor with breast cancer. Some clones in this sample may be carry-over from other donors' samples.

This clonotype has ten or more counts. CDR3 nucleotide sequence: TGCGCCAGCAGCCAAGGGCGCGCGGCTCTTTTTGCGGCCCAGTACTTC. Its translation: CASSQGRAALFAAQYF. This chain links TRBV4-3 with TRBJ2-5, with D uncertain. The CDR3 sequence is 16 residues long. The V end lost 1 base, the J end lost 9 bases, and 21 bases lay between the germline ends. The germline V gene encodes CDR1 LGHNA and CDR2 YSLEER.

With respect to this clonotype: This may be a read error: a much more frequent sequence differs by one nucleotide. The rearrangement uses TRBV7-3 and TRBJ2-5, with D hard to call. The CDR3 contains 15 residues. Looked up from germline, CDR1 is SGHTA and CDR2 is FQGTGA. The CDR3 spells CASSSRAGPQETQHF. In DNA form, the CDR3 reads TGTGCCAGCAGCTCTAGAGCCGGGCCCCAAGAGACCCAGCACTTC.

V gene TRBV6-2 or TRBV6-3 combines with J gene TRBJ2-1; TRBD2 agrees at 7 bases. The CDR3 extends over 15 amino acids. Losses at the gene ends were 6 bases for V and 2 bases for J; bases not matched to a gene: 7. CDR1 is MNHEY, CDR2 SVGEGT, per germline. CDR3 sequence: CASRTGGGTYNEQFF. The CDR3 nucleotides read TGTGCCAGCAGGACGGGGGGTGGCACCTACAATGAGCAGTTCTTC.

This clonotype came up many times. CDR3 loop: CAWSDKTGLFGNSPLHF. In DNA form, the CDR3 reads TGTGCCTGGAGTGACAAGACAGGCCTCTTTGGGAATTCACCCCTCCACTTT. The V and J genes are TRBV30 and TRBJ1-6; tentatively, D is TRBD1 (6 bases). Germline lookup yields CDR1 GTSNPN and CDR2 SVGIG (reference sequence). The CDR3 is 17 residues long. Trimming removed 1 base from V and 7 bases from J, with 20 bases in between.

The sample holds many counts of this clonotype. This chain links TRBV24-1 with TRBJ2-2; maybe TRBD2 (6 bases). Germline-derived CDR1 and CDR2 are KGHDR and SFDVKD. The CDR3 loop spans 15 amino acids. Trimming removed 1 base at V and 4 bases at J, with 9 bases between. This CDR3 reads CATSDFQGGTGELFF. CDR3 DNA sequence: TGTGCCACCAGTGATTTCCAGGGAGGCACCGGGGAGCTGTTTTTT.

This clonotype has a count of ten or more. The rearrangement joins TRBV19 to TRBJ1-5; weak D call: TRBD1 (6 bases). Germline loops: CDR1 LNHDA, CDR2 SQIVND (reference sequence). The V gene lost 6 bases and the J gene lost 2 bases, with 11 bases spanning the gap. This CDR3 has 14 amino acids. The chain's CDR3 is CASSRPGGNQPQHF. For the CDR3, the DNA is TGTGCCAGTAGCAGGCCAGGGGGCAATCAGCCCCAGCATTTT. Variable domain in full (rest from reference TRBV19 and TRBJ1-5): DGGITQSPKYLFRKEGQNVTLSCEQNLNHDAMYWYRQDPGQGLRLIYYSQIVNDFQKGDIAEGYSVSREKKESFPLTVTSAQKNPTAFYLCASSRPGGNQPQHFGDGTRLSIL.

This clonotype was counted many times. J is TRBJ1-2 and V is TRBV2; D is unclear. Trimming pared 4 bases from V and 6 bases from J, leaving 9 bases between. Germline CDR1 and CDR2: SNHLY and FYNNEI. The CDR3 totals 12 residues. CDR3 coding DNA: TGTGCCAGCAGTGCTAGCCCCAATGGCTACACCTTC. Residues: CASSASPNGYTF.

This clonotype was observed at least ten times. The rearrangement uses TRBV19 and TRBJ2-1; D is possibly TRBD1 or TRBD2 (5 bases each). CDR1 LNHDA and CDR2 SQIVND come from the germline V gene (reference sequence). V gave up 8 bases and J gave up 7 bases, with 27 bases separating them. The CDR3 covers 17 residues. DNA of the CDR3: TGTGCCAGTGAGAGGCGGCATGGGTCAGGGATAGCGAATGAGCAGTTCTTC. Translated, it gives CASERRHGSGIANEQFF.

This clonotype occurred a few times. This may be a read error: a much more frequent sequence differs by one nucleotide. The chain uses TRBV20-1 and TRBJ1-2, with TRBD1 identical over 8 bases. The CDR3 contains 14 residues. CDR1 and CDR2 from the germline V gene are DFQATT and SNEGSKA (reference sequence). J was trimmed by 7 bases and V by 2 bases; bases with no gene match: 9. The CDR3 DNA sequence: TGCAGTGCTAGATCCGGACAGGGCGGCTCTGGCTACACCTTC. This sequence encodes CSARSGQGGSGYTF.

The chain combines TRBV6-2 or TRBV6-3 with TRBJ1-2, with 9 bases identical to TRBD1. The germline CDR1 and CDR2 sequences are MNHEY and SVGEGT. This CDR3 has 15 residues. V shed 9 bases, J shed 4 bases, and the junction held 12 bases outside the gene matches. This chain's CDR3 is CASMATPGQGYGYTF. The CDR3 region has the DNA TGTGCCAGTATGGCGACACCGGGACAGGGCTATGGCTACACCTTC.

The chain has TRBV5-1 and TRBJ2-5; 11 bases map to TRBD1. Germline CDR1 SGHRS, CDR2 YFSETQ. This CDR3 region has 16 residues. The V segment lost 3 bases and the J segment 3 bases; nucleotides outside the gene matches: 7. The CDR3 DNA is TGCGCCAGCAGCTCGGGGGACAGGGGGGGCGAAGAGACCCAGTACTTC. Translated, it gives CASSSGDRGGEETQYF.

V and J are TRBV20-1 and TRBJ1-2, with 7 positions matching TRBD1. CDR3 size: 14 residues. In germline, CDR1 is DFQATT, CDR2 SNEGSKA (reference sequence). V gave up 5 bases and J gave up 8 bases; unmatched junction bases: 14. The CDR3 is CSAHRQGDRYGYTF. The CDR3 DNA follows: TGCAGTGCTCATAGACAGGGTGACCGATACGGCTACACCTTC.

In its sample, this clonotype was seen many times. This chain connects TRBV7-8 to TRBJ1-2; D perhaps matches TRBD1 (5 bases). Trimming shortened V by 0 bases and J by 7 bases, and 9 bases separated the two germline ends. Germline V gives CDR1 SGHVS, CDR2 FQNEAQ. This CDR3 spans 13 amino acids. The CDR3 region is CASSLAEGLGYTF. For the CDR3, the DNA is TGTGCCAGCAGCTTAGCGGAGGGGCTTGGCTACACCTTC.

This clonotype was seen ten or more times. The chain recombines TRBV6-1 with TRBJ2-7; D remains unclear. Per the germline V gene, CDR1 is MNHNS and CDR2 is SASEGT. CDR3 length: 12 residues. V was pared by 6 bases and J by 4 bases, with 10 bases between. In DNA form, the CDR3 reads TGTGCCAGCAGAACCACAGCTTACGAGCAGTACTTC. It specifies CASRTTAYEQYF.

There are a few counts of this clonotype. This may stem from a read error, because a much larger clone lies one nucleotide away. V is TRBV9 and J is TRBJ2-1; D may be TRBD1 or TRBD2 (5 bases each). Per the germline V gene, CDR1 is SGDLS and CDR2 is YYNGEE. The CDR3 runs 15 residues. In DNA, the CDR3 is TGTGCCAGCAGCGTCCGGGGCGACTCCCACAATGAGCAGTTCTTC. Its protein is CASSVRGDSHNEQFF.

As for this clonotype: Germline and junction disagree at one end, which may indicate a read error. The V and J genes are TRBV6-5 and TRBJ2-2, with TRBD2 as a possible D gene (6 bases). The germline V gene has CDR1 MNHEY and CDR2 SVGAGI. This CDR3 comprises 17 residues. The CDR3: CASSHSSPGGSGGELFF. DNA of the CDR3: TGTGCCAGCAGTCACTCGTCGCCCGGAGGGTCCGGCGGGGAGCTGTTTTTT.

In the case of this clonotype: A read error may explain this, as a much larger clone is one base away. The V gene is TRBV14, the J gene TRBJ2-6; D possibly uses TRBD1 or TRBD2 (5 bases each). Germline CDR1 and CDR2: SGHDN and FVKESK. The length of the CDR3 is 17 residues. The CDR3: CASSRRLTGTGATVLTF. The CDR3 DNA is TGTGCCAGCAGCCGGCGACTCACGGGAACTGGGGCCACCGTCCTGACTTTC.

This clonotype was detected once. This rearrangement joins TRBV20-1 to TRBJ2-3, with 8 bases lining up with TRBD1. Germline trimming cut 6 bases from V and 6 bases from J; bases unmatched to any gene: 11. CDR1 is DFQATT and CDR2 is SNEGSKA in the germline V gene (reference sequence). This CDR3 has 14 amino acids. The CDR3 sequence is CSASWTGRTDTQYF. Here the CDR3 DNA reads TGCAGTGCCAGCTGGACAGGGAGAACGGATACGCAGTATTTT.

This clonotype has ten or more counts. The rearrangement uses TRBV5-1 and TRBJ1-2; no reliable D call. The CDR3 runs 16 residues. Trimming removed 0 bases at V and 2 bases at J, with 14 bases between. Looked up from germline, CDR1 is SGHRS and CDR2 is YFSETQ. This chain's CDR3 is CASSLGSMGSNYGYTF. As DNA, the CDR3 is TGCGCCAGCAGCTTGGGGTCCATGGGGTCCAACTATGGCTACACCTTC.

This clonotype showed up many times. The V gene is TRBV5-1, the J gene TRBJ1-2, with D unresolved. V lost 0 bases and J lost 2, with 8 bases in between. Looked up from germline, CDR1 is SGHRS and CDR2 is YFSETQ. This CDR3 has 14 amino acids. This CDR3 reads CASSLDSVNYGYTF. The CDR3 region has the DNA TGCGCCAGCAGCTTGGATTCAGTGAACTATGGCTACACCTTC.

In its sample, this clonotype was seen many times. The genes are TRBV20-1 and TRBJ1-2; D is perhaps TRBD1 (6 bases). This CDR3 has 13 residues. Per germline, CDR1 DFQATT and CDR2 SNEGSKA (reference sequence). The germline V and J ends were trimmed by 5 bases and 8 bases, with 18 bases remaining between them. Written as DNA, the CDR3 is TGCAGTGCTCAGCCACAGGGTTCGGGCGGCTACACCTTC. This codes for CSAQPQGSGGYTF.

This clonotype was picked up a small number of times. J is TRBJ2-4 and V is TRBV4-1, with 7 nucleotides matching TRBD2. With V trimmed by 4 bases and J by 2 bases, 11 bases remained unmatched. Germline CDR1 reads MGHRA; CDR2 reads YSYEKL. CDR3 length: 17 amino acids. The CDR3 DNA follows: TGCGCCAGCAGCCCCTTTGGGGGAGGGGATTCCAAAAACATTCAGTACTTC. The encoded protein is CASSPFGGGDSKNIQYF.

This clonotype was detected many times. The chain recombines TRBV19 with TRBJ1-2; D is undetermined. Trimming shortened V by 4 bases and J by 7 bases, and 7 bases separated the two germline ends. CDR3 length equals 11 residues. Germline CDR1 is LNHDA and CDR2 is SQIVND (reference sequence). The CDR3 DNA reads as TGTGCCAGTAGTACATTCCGTGGCTACACCTTC. Translated: CASSTFRGYTF. The full variable domain, with the rest looked up from reference TRBV19 and TRBJ1-2, is DGGITQSPKYLFRKEGQNVTLSCEQNLNHDAMYWYRQDPGQGLRLIYYSQIVNDFQKGDIAEGYSVSREKKESFPLTVTSAQKNPTAFYLCASSTFRGYTFGSGTRLTVV.